This T cell receptor (beta chain) was identified during a study of graft-versus-host responses after intestinal transplantation. Overall study context: Recipients across the board were started on anti-thymocyte globulin induction, then kept on tacrolimus and steroids for around 3 years.

Study outcomes and limitations: There were GvH clones found in recipient marrow, and some of them appeared first in ileum or blood.

CDR3 length: 11 residues. Trimming stripped 5 bases from V and 6 bases from J, with 8 bases between. Germline V lookup: CDR1 SGHTA, CDR2 FQGNSA. The repertoire was sequenced with immunoSEQ multiplex PCR; TCRdb's copy has only in-frame clones and lacks some. The profile shows some 86,000 clones, around 92% of them singletons. As concerns this clone: Its antigen is unknown.

The receptor's source is a human donor who received an intestinal transplant. The specimen comprised unstimulated CD4+ T cells sorted from spleen or lymph node cells, sampled before intestinal transplant. The chain recombines TRBV7-2 with TRBJ2-7; no clear D. The CDR3 coding sequence is TGTGCCAGCAGCGCGGCCGGCGAGCAGTACTTC. Encoded protein: CASSAAGEQYF. The variable domain in full, with the rest retrieved from reference TRBV7-2 and TRBJ2-7, is GAGVSQSPSNKVTEKGKDVELRCDPISGHTALYWYRQSLGQGLEFLIYFQGNSAPDKSGLPSDRFSAERTGGSVSTLTIQRTQQEDSAVYLCASSAAGEQYFGPGTRLTVT.